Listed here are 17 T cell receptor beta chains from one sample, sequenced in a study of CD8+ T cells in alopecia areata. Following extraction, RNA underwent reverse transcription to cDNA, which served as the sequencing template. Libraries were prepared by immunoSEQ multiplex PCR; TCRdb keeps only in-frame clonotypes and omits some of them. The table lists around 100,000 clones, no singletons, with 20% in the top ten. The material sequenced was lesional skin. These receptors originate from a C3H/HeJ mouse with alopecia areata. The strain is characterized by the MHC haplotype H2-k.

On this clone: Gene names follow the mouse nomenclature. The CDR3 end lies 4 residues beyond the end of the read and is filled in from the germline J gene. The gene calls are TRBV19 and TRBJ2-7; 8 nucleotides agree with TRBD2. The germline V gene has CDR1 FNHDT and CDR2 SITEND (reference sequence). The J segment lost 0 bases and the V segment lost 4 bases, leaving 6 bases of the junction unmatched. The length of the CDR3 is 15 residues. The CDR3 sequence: CASSVTGDNSYEQYF. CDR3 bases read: TGTGCCAGCAGTGTGACTGGGGATAACTCCTAT.

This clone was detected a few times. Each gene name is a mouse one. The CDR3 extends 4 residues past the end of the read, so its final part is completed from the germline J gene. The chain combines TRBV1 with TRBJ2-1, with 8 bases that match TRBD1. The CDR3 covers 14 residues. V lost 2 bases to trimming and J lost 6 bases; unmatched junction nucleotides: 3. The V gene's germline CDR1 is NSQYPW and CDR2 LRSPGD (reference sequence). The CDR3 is CTCSANRGSAEQFF. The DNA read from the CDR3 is TGCACCTGCAGTGCAAACAGGGGGAGTGCT.

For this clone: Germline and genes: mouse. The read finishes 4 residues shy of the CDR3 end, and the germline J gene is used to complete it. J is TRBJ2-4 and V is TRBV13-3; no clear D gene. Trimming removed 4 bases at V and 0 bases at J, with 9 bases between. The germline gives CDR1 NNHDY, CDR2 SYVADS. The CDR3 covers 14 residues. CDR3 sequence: CASSLTASQNTLYF. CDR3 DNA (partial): TGTGCCAGCAGTCTCACAGCAAGTCAAAAC.

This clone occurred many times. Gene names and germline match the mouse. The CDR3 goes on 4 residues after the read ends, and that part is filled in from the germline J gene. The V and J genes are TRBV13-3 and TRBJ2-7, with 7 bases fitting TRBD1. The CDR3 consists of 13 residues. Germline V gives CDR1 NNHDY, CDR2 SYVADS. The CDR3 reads CASSSTGRDEQYF. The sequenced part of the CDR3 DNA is TGTGCCAGCAGCTCGACAGGGCGTGAT.

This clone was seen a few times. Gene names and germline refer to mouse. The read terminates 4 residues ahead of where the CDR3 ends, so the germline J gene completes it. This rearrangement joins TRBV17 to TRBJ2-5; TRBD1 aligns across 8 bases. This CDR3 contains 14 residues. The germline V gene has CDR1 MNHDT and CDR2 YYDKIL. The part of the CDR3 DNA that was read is TGTGCTAGCAGTAGAGATGGGGACAGGGAC. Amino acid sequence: CASSRDGDRD. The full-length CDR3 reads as CASSRDGDRDTQYF.

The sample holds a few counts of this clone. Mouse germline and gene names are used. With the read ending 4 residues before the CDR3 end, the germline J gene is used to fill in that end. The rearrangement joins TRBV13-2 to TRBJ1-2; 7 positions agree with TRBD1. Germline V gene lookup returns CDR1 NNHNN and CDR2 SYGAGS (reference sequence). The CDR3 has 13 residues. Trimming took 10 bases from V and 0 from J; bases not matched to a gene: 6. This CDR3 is CAAGQVANSDYTF. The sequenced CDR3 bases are TGTGCCGCCGGACAGGTTGCAAACTCC.

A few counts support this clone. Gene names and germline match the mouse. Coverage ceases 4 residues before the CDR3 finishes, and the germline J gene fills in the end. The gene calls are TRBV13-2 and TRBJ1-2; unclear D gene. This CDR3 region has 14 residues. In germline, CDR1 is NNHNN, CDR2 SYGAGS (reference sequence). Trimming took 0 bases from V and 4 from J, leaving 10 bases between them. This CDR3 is CASGDALGSSDYTF. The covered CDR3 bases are TGTGCCAGCGGTGATGCACTGGGGAGCTCC.

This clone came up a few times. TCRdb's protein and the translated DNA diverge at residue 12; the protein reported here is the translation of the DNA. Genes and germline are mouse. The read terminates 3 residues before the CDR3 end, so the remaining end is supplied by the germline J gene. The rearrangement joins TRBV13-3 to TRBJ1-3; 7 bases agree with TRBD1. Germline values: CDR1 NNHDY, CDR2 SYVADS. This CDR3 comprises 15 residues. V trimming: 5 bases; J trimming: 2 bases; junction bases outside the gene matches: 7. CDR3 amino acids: CASSPSGGTGNTLYF. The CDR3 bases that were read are TGTGCCAGCAGCCCCTCAGGGGGGACTGGAAATACG.

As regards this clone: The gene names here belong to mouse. The sequenced part of the CDR3 DNA is TGTGCCAGCACCACAGGGAGAAGTCAAAAC. Translating it yields CASTTGRSQN. The whole CDR3 region reads CASTTGRSQNTLYF. The V and J genes are TRBV13-3 and TRBJ2-4; possibly TRBD1 for D (6 bases). The CDR3 is cut off 4 residues early in the read; its end comes from the germline J gene. Germline values: CDR1 NNHDY, CDR2 SYVADS. The V end was cut by 6 bases, the J end by 0 bases, with 11 bases between. The CDR3 totals 14 residues.

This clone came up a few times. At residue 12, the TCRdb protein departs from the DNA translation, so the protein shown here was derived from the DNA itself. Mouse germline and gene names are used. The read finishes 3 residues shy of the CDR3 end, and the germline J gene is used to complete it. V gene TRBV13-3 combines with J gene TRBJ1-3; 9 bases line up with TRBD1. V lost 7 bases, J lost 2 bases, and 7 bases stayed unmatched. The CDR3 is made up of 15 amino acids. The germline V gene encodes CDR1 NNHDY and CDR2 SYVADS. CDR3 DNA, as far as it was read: TGTGCCAGCGGGGGGACAGGGAGTACTGGAAATACG. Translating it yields CASGGTGSTGNT. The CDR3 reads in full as CASGGTGSTGNTLYF.

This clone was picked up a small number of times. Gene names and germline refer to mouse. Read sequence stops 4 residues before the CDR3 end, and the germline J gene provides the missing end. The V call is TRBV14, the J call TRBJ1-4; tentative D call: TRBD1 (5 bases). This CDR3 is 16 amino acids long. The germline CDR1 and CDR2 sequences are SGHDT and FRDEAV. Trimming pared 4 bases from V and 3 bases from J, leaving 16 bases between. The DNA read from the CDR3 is TGTGCCAGCAGTCCCGGGGGGTCTTTTCCCAACGAA. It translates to CASSPGGSFPNE. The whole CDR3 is CASSPGGSFPNERLFF.

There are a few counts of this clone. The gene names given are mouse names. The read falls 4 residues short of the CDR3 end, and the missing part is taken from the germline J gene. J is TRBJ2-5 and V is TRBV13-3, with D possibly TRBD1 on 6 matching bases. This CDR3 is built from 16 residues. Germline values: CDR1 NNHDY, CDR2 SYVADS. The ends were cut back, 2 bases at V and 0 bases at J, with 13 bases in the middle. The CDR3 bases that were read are TGTGCCAGCAGTGAAACCCGGGACAAGAACCAAGAC. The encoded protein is CASSETRDKNQD. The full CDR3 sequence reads CASSETRDKNQDTQYF.

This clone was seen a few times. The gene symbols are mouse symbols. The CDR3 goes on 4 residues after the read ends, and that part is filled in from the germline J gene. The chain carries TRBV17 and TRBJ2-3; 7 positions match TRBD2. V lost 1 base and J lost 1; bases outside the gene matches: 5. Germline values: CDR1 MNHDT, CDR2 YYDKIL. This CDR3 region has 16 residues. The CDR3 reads CASSRGVGGGAETLYF. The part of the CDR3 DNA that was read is TGTGCTAGCAGTAGAGGGGTGGGGGGTGGTGCAGAA. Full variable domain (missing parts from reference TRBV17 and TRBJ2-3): DTTVKQNPRYKLARVGKPVNLICSQTMNHDTMYWYQKKPNQAPKLLLFYYDKILNREADTFEKFQSSRPNNSFCSLYIGSAGLEYSAMYLCASSRGVGGGAETLYFGSGTRLTVL.

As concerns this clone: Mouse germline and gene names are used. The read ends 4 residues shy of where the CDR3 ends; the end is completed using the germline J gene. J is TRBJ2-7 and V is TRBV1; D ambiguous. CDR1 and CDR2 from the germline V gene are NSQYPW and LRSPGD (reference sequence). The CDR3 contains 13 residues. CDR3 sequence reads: CTCSADFGYEQYF. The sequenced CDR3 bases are TGCACCTGCAGTGCAGATTTTGGTTAT.

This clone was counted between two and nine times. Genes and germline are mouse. Here the CDR3 reads CASSIDGGDTQYF. The sequenced CDR3 bases are TGTGCCAGCAGTATAGATGGGGGGGAC. V gene TRBV19 combines with J gene TRBJ2-5, with 7 bases identical to TRBD2. The read terminates 4 residues before the CDR3 end, so the remaining end is supplied by the germline J gene. CDR3 length: 13 amino acids. CDR1 FNHDT and CDR2 SITEND come from the germline V gene (reference sequence).

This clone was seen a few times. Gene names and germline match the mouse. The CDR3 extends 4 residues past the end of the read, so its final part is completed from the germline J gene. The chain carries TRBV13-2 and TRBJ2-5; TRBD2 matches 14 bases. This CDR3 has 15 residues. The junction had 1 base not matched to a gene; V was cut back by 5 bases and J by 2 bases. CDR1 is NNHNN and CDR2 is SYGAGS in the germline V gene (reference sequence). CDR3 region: CASGGLGGRQDTQYF. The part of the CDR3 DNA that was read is TGTGCCAGCGGGGGACTGGGGGGGCGCCAAGAC.

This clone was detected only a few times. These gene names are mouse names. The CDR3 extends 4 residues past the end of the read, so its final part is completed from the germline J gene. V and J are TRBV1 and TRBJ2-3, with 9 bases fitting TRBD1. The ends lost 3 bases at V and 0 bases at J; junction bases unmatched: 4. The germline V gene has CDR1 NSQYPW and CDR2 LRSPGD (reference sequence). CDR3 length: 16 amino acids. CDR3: CTCSARTGVSAETLYF. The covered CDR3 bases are TGCACCTGCAGTGCCCGGACAGGGGTTAGTGCAGAA.